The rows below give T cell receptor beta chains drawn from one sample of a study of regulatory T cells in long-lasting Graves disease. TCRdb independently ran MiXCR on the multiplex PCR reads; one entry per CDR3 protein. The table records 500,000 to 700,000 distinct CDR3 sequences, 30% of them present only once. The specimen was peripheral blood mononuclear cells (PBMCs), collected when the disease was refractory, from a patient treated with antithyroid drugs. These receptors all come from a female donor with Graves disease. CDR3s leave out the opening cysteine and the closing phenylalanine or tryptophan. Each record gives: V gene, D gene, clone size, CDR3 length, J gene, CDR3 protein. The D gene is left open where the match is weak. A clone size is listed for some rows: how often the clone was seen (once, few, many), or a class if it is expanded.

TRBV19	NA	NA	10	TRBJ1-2	ASSMVRRGYT
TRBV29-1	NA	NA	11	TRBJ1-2	SVAGILDYGYT
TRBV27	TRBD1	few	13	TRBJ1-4	ASRLTQGADEKLF
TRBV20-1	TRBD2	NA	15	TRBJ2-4	SARGLAGGRVVNIQY
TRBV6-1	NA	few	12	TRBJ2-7	ASSVKAGRHEQY
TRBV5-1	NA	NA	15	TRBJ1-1	ASSRVLTGRGNTEAF
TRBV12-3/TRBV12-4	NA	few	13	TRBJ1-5	ASTLAGLSNQPQH
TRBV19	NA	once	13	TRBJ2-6	ASSETVSGANVLT
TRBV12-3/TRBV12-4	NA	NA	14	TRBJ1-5	ASSSTTGMGRQPQH
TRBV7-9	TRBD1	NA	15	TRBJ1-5	ASSAGQGLSSNQPQH
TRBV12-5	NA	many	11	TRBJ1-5	ASGLETGQPQH
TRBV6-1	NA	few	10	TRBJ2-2	ASSGYTGELF
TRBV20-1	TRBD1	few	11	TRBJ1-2	SARIQGAYGYT
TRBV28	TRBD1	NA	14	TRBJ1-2	ASSLYETGREYGYT
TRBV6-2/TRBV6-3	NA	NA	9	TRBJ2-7	ACSDPDEQY
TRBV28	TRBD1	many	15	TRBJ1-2	ASIFRQGARVLRGYT
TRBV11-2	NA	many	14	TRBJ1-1	ASSGEGAAPNNEAF
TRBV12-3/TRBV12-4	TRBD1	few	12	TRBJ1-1	ASSRGQVRTEAF
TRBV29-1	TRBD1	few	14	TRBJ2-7	SVGGGEGQGSYEQY
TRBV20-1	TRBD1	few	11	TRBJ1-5	SATTGGGQPQH
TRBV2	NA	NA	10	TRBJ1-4	ASKAGNEKLF
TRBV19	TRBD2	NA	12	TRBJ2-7	ASSVIAGEYEQY
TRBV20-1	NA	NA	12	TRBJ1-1	SARTQGRDTEAF
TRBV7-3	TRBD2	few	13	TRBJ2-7	ASSAFGRMPYEQY
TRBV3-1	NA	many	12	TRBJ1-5	ASSLARSNQPQH
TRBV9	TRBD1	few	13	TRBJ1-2	ASSVGVGGNYGYT
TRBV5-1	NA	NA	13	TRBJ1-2	ASSLGQAQTYGYT
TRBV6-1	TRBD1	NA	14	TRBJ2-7	ASSEDAAGTGAEQY
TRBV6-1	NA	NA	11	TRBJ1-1	ASSEWGDTEAF
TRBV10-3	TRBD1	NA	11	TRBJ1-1	AISEGDRAEAF
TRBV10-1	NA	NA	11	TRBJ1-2	ASSESRSYGYT
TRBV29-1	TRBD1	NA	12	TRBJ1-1	SVGQGAKDTEAF
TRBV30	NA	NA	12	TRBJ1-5	AWSVMNVNQPQH
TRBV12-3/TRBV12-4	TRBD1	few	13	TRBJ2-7	ASSFRQGLGYEQY
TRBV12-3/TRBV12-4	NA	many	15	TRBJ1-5	ASSPARGAYSNQPQH
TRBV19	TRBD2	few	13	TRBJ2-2	ASSIRGTRTGELF
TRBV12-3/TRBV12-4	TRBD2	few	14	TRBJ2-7	ASSFRFGSGTYEQY
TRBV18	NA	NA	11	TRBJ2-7	ASSFPGTSEQY
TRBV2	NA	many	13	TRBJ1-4	ASSEGLGFNEKLF
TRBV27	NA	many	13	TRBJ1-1	ASSLEGRGNTEAF
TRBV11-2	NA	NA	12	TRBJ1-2	ASSFGGPGYGYT
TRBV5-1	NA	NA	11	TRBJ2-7	ASSLQGMDEQY
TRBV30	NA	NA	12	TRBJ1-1	AWSVRTGGSEAF
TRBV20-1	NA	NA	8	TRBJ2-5	SAEGETQY
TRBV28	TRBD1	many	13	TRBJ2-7	ASSPPGQGAREQY
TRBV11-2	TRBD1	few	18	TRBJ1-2	ASSLATRSDRGRNNYGYT